The rows below give T cell receptor beta chains drawn from one sample of a study of T-cell reconstitution after alpha-beta-depleted transplantation in children. From the PCR reads, TCRdb called clonotypes with MiXCR, one entry per CDR3 protein. The sample contains hundreds of thousands of distinct CDR3 sequences, roughly 15% of which appear only once. This specimen was PBMCs, mostly from graft donor cells, taken 360 days after TCRalphabeta/CD19-depleted stem cell transplant. The receptor set was obtained from a boy younger than two who had a stem cell transplant for Wiskott-Aldrich syndrome, so the T cells may come from the graft donor. Each CDR3 is given with its conserved first and last residue. Fields, in order: J gene, V gene, clone size, D gene, CDR3 protein, CDR3 DNA. The D gene is left open where the match is weak. Clone size is given for some rows only: seen once, a few or many times, or a class if the clone is expanded.

TRBJ2-6 TRBV5-4 . TRBD1 CASEGQGFSAANVLTF TGTGCCAGCGAGGGACAGGGATTCTCTGCGGCCAACGTCCTGACTTTC
TRBJ2-3 TRBV12-3/TRBV12-4 few . CASGGDTQYF TGTGCCAGCGGGGGGGATACGCAGTATTTT
TRBJ2-7 TRBV12-3/TRBV12-4 . . CASSSGQSEQYF TGTGCCAGCAGTTCCGGTCAGAGCGAGCAGTACTTC
TRBJ1-4 TRBV19 . . CASSIVATKNEKLFF TGTGCCAGTAGTATTGTGGCAACGAAGAATGAAAAACTGTTTTTT
TRBJ1-6 TRBV19 few . CASSVDTGKGPPLHF TGTGCCAGTAGTGTGGACACCGGCAAGGGGCCACCCCTCCACTTT
TRBJ2-6 TRBV24-1 few . CATGTSSGANVLTF TGTGCCACTGGGACTTCCTCTGGGGCCAACGTCCTGACTTTC
TRBJ2-3 TRBV7-2 few TRBD2 CASSPTSGRDTQYF TGTGCCAGCAGCCCTACTAGCGGGCGTGATACGCAGTATTTT
TRBJ2-7 TRBV18 . . CASSPTEVRGEQYF TGTGCCAGCTCACCCACTGAGGTCCGGGGCGAGCAGTACTTC
TRBJ2-1 TRBV11-2 . TRBD2 CASSRRITTSGRGNEQFF TGTGCCAGCAGCAGACGTATTACGACTAGCGGGAGGGGGAATGAGCAGTTCTTC
TRBJ2-7 TRBV2 . . CASKQGGSSYEQYF TGTGCCAGCAAACAGGGGGGGAGCTCCTACGAGCAGTACTTC
TRBJ2-1 TRBV3-1 . TRBD1 CASSQDTGVWRYNEQFF TGTGCCAGCAGCCAAGATACAGGGGTGTGGAGGTACAATGAGCAGTTCTTC
TRBJ2-1 TRBV18 few . CASSPPRLVQGNEQFF TGTGCCAGCTCACCACCGAGGCTAGTTCAGGGGAATGAGCAGTTCTTC
TRBJ2-1 TRBV20-1 few . CSARGNEAREQFF TGCAGTGCTAGAGGCAATGAAGCGCGCGAGCAGTTCTTC
TRBJ1-2 TRBV7-9 . TRBD1 CASSLPRQGASGYTF TGTGCCAGCAGCTTACCCCGACAGGGGGCATCTGGCTACACCTTC
TRBJ2-2 TRBV27 . . CASKRTGELFF TGTGCCAGCAAGAGAACCGGGGAGCTGTTTTTT
TRBJ1-5 TRBV4-1 . . CASSQGRGRSNQPQHF TGCGCCAGCAGCCAAGGGAGAGGCAGGAGCAATCAGCCCCAGCATTTT
TRBJ2-7 TRBV12-3/TRBV12-4 many . CASSLAKRLYEQYF TGTGCCAGCAGTCTAGCGAAACGACTCTACGAGCAGTACTTC
TRBJ2-3 TRBV20-1 . . CSASIASTDTQYF TGCAGTGCTAGCATAGCGAGCACAGATACGCAGTATTTT
TRBJ2-7 TRBV15 few . CATRGRSSYEQYF TGTGCCACCAGGGGACGGAGCTCCTACGAGCAGTACTTC
TRBJ2-3 TRBV4-3 few TRBD1 CASSQPGTGPDTQYF TGCGCCAGCAGCCAGCCCGGGACAGGGCCAGATACGCAGTATTTT
TRBJ2-2 TRBV27 . . CASSSASGGTGELFF TGTGCCAGCAGTTCCGCTTCTGGGGGCACCGGGGAGCTGTTTTTT
TRBJ2-6 TRBV4-3 few . CASSQSLSGANVLTF TGCGCCAGCAGCCAAAGTCTATCTGGGGCCAACGTCCTGACTTTC
TRBJ2-7 TRBV7-6 few . CASSFSRGHTYEQYF TGTGCCAGCAGCTTCTCAAGGGGACATACCTACGAGCAGTACTTC
TRBJ2-5 TRBV4-1 few . CASSHQGWSETQYF TGCGCCAGCAGCCACCAGGGGTGGTCAGAGACCCAGTACTTC
TRBJ2-1 TRBV29-1 few TRBD1 CSVSGQSSEQFF TGCAGCGTATCGGGACAGTCCTCAGAGCAGTTCTTC